The source of this T cell receptor (beta chain) is a study of CD8+ T cells in alopecia areata. Points from the study as a whole: Although TCR sharing was seen in mice, sharing across patients was less clear, possibly for HLA-related reasons. Higher clonality than in normal scalp was seen in lesional scalp, especially alopecia totalis/universalis.

Sorting of CD4+ and CD8+ T cells was performed on PBMCs. In each case, RNA was isolated and then reverse transcribed into cDNA as the sequencing template. Using immunoSEQ multiplex PCR, the repertoire was profiled, and TCRdb retains in-frame clones only, with some absent. This table has about 140,000 clones, 55% appearing once. About this clone itself: Its antigen is as yet unknown.

Germline V gene data show CDR1 as SNHLY and CDR2 as FYNNEI. The CDR3 runs to 15 residues. With 6 bases clipped from V and 5 bases from J, the junction kept 10 bases outside the gene matches. The TCR comes from a human donor in good health. The V call is TRBV2, the J call TRBJ2-3, with TRBD2 matching over 8 bases. The source material was CD4+ T cells sorted from blood. DNA of the CDR3: TGTGCCAGCAGAGACCCGGGACTAGTGTTAGATACGCAGTATTTT. Amino acid sequence: CASRDPGLVLDTQYF. Complete variable domain (other parts from reference TRBV2 and TRBJ2-3): EPEVTQTPSHQVTQMGQEVILRCVPISNHLYFYWYRQILGQKVEFLVSFYNNEISEKSEIFDDQFSVERPDGSNFTLKIRSTKLEDSAMYFCASRDPGLVLDTQYFGPGTRLTVL.